Each of the 10 T cell receptor beta chains below was sequenced from the same sample in a study of Graves' ophthalmopathy and Graves' hyperthyroidism. The authors amplified TCR beta CDR3 regions from RNA transcripts. An initial RT-PCR round employing HTBI primers preceded a second-round multiplex PCR. TCRdb itself ran the multiplex PCR reads through MiXCR, one entry per CDR3 protein. The table lists about 380,000 distinct CDR3 sequences, 15% to 17% of them singletons, with roughly 7% in the top ten. The material sequenced was peripheral blood. Receptors were obtained from a woman between 18 and 30 years old with stable Graves' hyperthyroidism.

This clonotype came up many times. The chain links TRBV3-1 to TRBJ1-5; the D gene is possibly TRBD1 (5 bases). The CDR3 runs 13 residues. Germline V gene sequence: CDR1 LGHDT, CDR2 YNNKEL (reference sequence). V was trimmed by 3 bases and J by 7 bases, leaving 10 bases between them. CDR3 coding DNA: TGTGCCAGCAGCCAGGGGCGAAGCCAGCCCCAGCATTTT. Its protein product is CASSQGRSQPQHF.

This clonotype has more than one count but fewer than ten. J is TRBJ2-7 and V is TRBV29-1, with D tentatively TRBD1 (5 bases). Germline-derived CDR1 and CDR2 are SQVTM and ANQGSEA. The V and J ends lost 4 bases and 3 bases respectively, with 16 bases between them. The CDR3 loop spans 14 amino acids. In nucleotides, the CDR3 is TGCAGCGTTGCGCCCGCGCAGGGTGACTACGAGCAGTACTTC. Translating it yields CSVAPAQGDYEQYF.

This clonotype came up many times. A clone one base away is much larger, so this may be a read error. The chain is built from TRBV6-1 and TRBJ1-2, with D possibly matching TRBD1 (6 bases). The CDR3 runs to 12 residues. Trimming pared 6 bases from V and 6 bases from J, leaving 11 bases between. Germline V CDR1 and CDR2: MNHNS, SASEGT. The CDR3 protein is CASRGPGDGYTF. CDR3 DNA sequence: TGTGCCAGCAGAGGACCAGGGGATGGCTACACCTTC.

This clonotype was observed at least ten times. This chain links TRBV11-2 with TRBJ2-7; TRBD1 agrees at 7 bases. This CDR3 comprises 15 residues. Germline CDR1 is SGHAT and CDR2 is FQNNGV. Trimming removed 1 base from V and 2 bases from J; junction bases left unmatched: 5. CDR3 sequence reads: CASSLGDRDTYEQYF. In DNA form, the CDR3 reads TGTGCCAGCAGCTTAGGTGACAGGGATACCTACGAGCAGTACTTC.

This clonotype has a handful of counts. This chain links TRBV3-1 with TRBJ1-1; TRBD1 might be the D (5 bases). Trimming took 1 base from V and 4 from J, leaving 10 bases between them. Germline V lookup: CDR1 LGHDT, CDR2 YNNKEL (reference sequence). This CDR3 is 14 amino acids long. In DNA form, the CDR3 reads TGTGCCAGCAGCCAAGGAGGGGCTATCACTGAAGCTTTCTTT. It codes for CASSQGGAITEAFF. The entire variable domain, with the rest obtained from reference TRBV3-1 and TRBJ1-1, is as follows: DTAVSQTPKYLVTQMGNDKSIKCEQNLGHDTMYWYKQDSKKFLKIMFSYNNKELIINETVPNRFSPKSPDKAHLNLHINSLELGDSAVYFCASSQGGAITEAFFGQGTRLTVV.

This clonotype was observed many times. The chain recombines TRBV10-3 with TRBJ1-5; 8 bases are a match to TRBD1. J was trimmed by 6 bases and V by 3 bases; bases with no gene match: 4. The germline CDR1 and CDR2 sequences are ENHRY and SYGVKD. This CDR3 is 14 amino acids long. The chain's CDR3 is CAISDLDRGQPQHF. Written as DNA, the CDR3 is TGTGCCATCAGTGACTTAGACAGGGGTCAGCCCCAGCATTTT.

This clonotype has a count of ten or more. The V and J genes are TRBV7-9 and TRBJ2-5; 9 positions match TRBD2. This CDR3 spans 16 amino acids. With 1 base clipped from V and 4 bases from J, the junction kept 7 bases outside the gene matches. The germline V gene encodes CDR1 SEHNR and CDR2 FQNEAQ (reference sequence). The CDR3 sequence: CASSLEMRGGRETQYF. In DNA form, the CDR3 reads TGTGCCAGCAGCTTAGAGATGCGGGGGGGCCGAGAGACCCAGTACTTC.

This clonotype was seen ten or more times. The chain joins TRBV7-3 to TRBJ2-2, with D perhaps matching TRBD1 (6 bases). The length of the CDR3 is 17 residues. Trimming took 4 bases from V and 2 from J, leaving 17 bases between them. Germline V CDR1 and CDR2: SGHTA, FQGTGA. CDR3 protein: CASSSRRGSLNTGELFF. The CDR3 nucleotides are TGTGCCAGCAGCTCTCGCAGGGGATCCCTAAACACCGGGGAGCTGTTTTTT. The full variable domain, completed using reference TRBV7-3 and TRBJ2-2, is GAGVSQTPSNKVTEKGKYVELRCDPISGHTALYWYRQSLGQGPEFLIYFQGTGAADDSGLPNDRFFAVRPEGSVSTLKIQRTERGDSAVYLCASSSRRGSLNTGELFFGEGSRLTVL.

This clonotype appeared many times. The chain combines TRBV19 with TRBJ1-5; a weak D match, TRBD1 (6 bases). The germline V gene encodes CDR1 LNHDA and CDR2 SQIVND (reference sequence). Trimming left V 6 bases short and J 2 bases short, with 8 bases between. The CDR3 is made up of 13 amino acids. CDR3 nucleotides: TGTGCCAGTAGACAGGGACGCAATCAGCCCCAGCATTTT. Translation gives CASRQGRNQPQHF.

Ten or more counts support this clonotype. V gene TRBV24-1 combines with J gene TRBJ1-1; the match to TRBD1 covers 9 bases. The germline gives CDR1 KGHDR, CDR2 SFDVKD. J lost 5 bases, V lost 7 bases, and 4 bases had no gene match. This CDR3 is 13 amino acids long. The CDR3 loop is CATRDRGSTEAFF. CDR3 sequence (DNA): TGTGCCACCAGGGACAGGGGTAGTACTGAAGCTTTCTTT.